The present T cell receptor beta chain was sequenced within a study of T cell responses to AZD1222 COVID-19 vaccine. Between the trimmed V and J ends, which lost 5 bases and 4 bases, there was a span of 9 bases. The CDR3 extends over 12 amino acids. Repertoires were generated with immunoSEQ multiplex PCR, while TCRdb's copy carries only in-frame clones and drops some. The table shows 80,000 to 95,000 clones, with around nine tenths occurring only once. The clonotype was recovered from an adult in good health. The rearrangement joins TRBV12-3 or TRBV12-4 to TRBJ2-7; D is undetermined. This specimen consisted of peripheral blood, obtained on day 0 of MenACWY control vaccination. In nucleotides, the CDR3 is TGTGCCAGCAGTGTGGACCTATACGAGCAGTACTTC. This translates into CASSVDLYEQYF.